A selection of T cell receptor beta chains follows, all from one sample in a study of post-analysis software for immune sequencing data. MiXCR was run by TCRdb on the PCR reads, yielding one entry per CDR3 protein. The data show 430,000 or so distinct CDR3 sequences, more than 30% seen once. Input material: blood. These receptors were obtained from a girl between 2 and 10 years old with multiple sclerosis. The conserved cysteine and the conserved F or W are not part of the CDR3 here.

v_gene,j_gene,CDR3aa
TRBV15,TRBJ1-5,ATSREGGVSQPQH
TRBV11-2,TRBJ2-1,ASSPSGRYDSPNEQF
TRBV28,TRBJ2-6,ASSLSLGANVLT
TRBV25-1,TRBJ2-5,ASSERTGTAQETQY
TRBV7-2,TRBJ1-1,ASTSRGGRGTEAF
TRBV29-1,TRBJ2-3,SVEEGRDRSPDTQY
TRBV27,TRBJ2-4,ASSRTSGRLGNIQY
TRBV12-5,TRBJ2-5,ASGLIFRETQY
TRBV20-1,TRBJ2-4,SPEDTLAKNIQY
TRBV7-2,TRBJ2-7,ASNLGSQRDLYEQY
TRBV10-3,TRBJ1-4,AISEFRSGATNEKLF
TRBV28,TRBJ1-1,ASSLGEGSDTEAF
TRBV10-3,TRBJ2-5,AISESWVSGDLATQY
TRBV4-3,TRBJ1-2,ASSQDGTANYGYT
TRBV4-1,TRBJ2-1,ASSQNLAGEGRGEQF
TRBV28,TRBJ2-7,ASSPETGGIYEQY
TRBV5-1,TRBJ2-1,ASSLGTGTGRDEQF
TRBV29-1,TRBJ2-1,SVGDSAGGYNEQF
TRBV9,TRBJ2-3,ASSVIDRVPDTQY
TRBV9,TRBJ2-3,ASSGLLVADTQY
TRBV29-1,TRBJ1-1,SVPQGVTEAF
TRBV15,TRBJ2-1,ATSRGLAGWVVSYNEQF
TRBV12-3/TRBV12-4,TRBJ2-1,ASSSRLGRASNEQF
TRBV29-1,TRBJ1-2,SVTGEGYT
TRBV20-1,TRBJ2-7,SASPAEGLAGGLFSYEQY
TRBV4-1,-,ASSQETQPGLMFETQY
TRBV7-2,TRBJ2-3,ASSLKSGGLGTQY
TRBV2,TRBJ2-5,AGGETQY
TRBV11-1,TRBJ2-4,ASSLSRDIQY
TRBV20-1,TRBJ2-7,SARDGQSSSYEQY
TRBV11-3,TRBJ2-5,ASSASGVQETQY
TRBV5-1,TRBJ2-7,ASTSGLGIAYEQY
TRBV27,TRBJ2-3,ASSSPLASTDTQY
TRBV5-1,TRBJ2-7,ASSLTGSVHEQY
TRBV11-2,TRBJ1-6,ASSDPRGLGSPLH
TRBV28,TRBJ2-7,ASSLFGGIYEQY
TRBV19,TRBJ1-2,ASSKRTGGYYGYT
TRBV6-1,TRBJ2-3,ASMDPLSVGYTDTQY
TRBV29-1,TRBJ1-2,SVLAGGEYGYT
TRBV20-1,TRBJ2-7,SARGGPYEQY
TRBV20-1,TRBJ2-7,SGWMRFTYEQY
TRBV5-6,TRBJ2-7,ASSFYATFSYEQY
TRBV5-1,TRBJ2-1,ASSLRDEQF
TRBV28,TRBJ2-5,ASSPQDERESETQY